This T cell receptor (beta chain) was retrieved from a study of T cell responses to AZD1222 COVID-19 vaccine. Method: immunoSEQ multiplex PCR; TCRdb's copy keeps in-frame clones and lacks some. The sample records some 180,000 clones, about 86% being singletons. This receptor was identified in an adult in good health. The specimen was peripheral blood, collected on day 0 of AZD1222 vaccination.

The CDR3 sequence: CASSYKREEAFF. Here the CDR3 DNA reads TGTGCCAGCAGCTACAAGCGGGAGGAAGCTTTCTTT. The chain links TRBV28 to TRBJ1-1; no clear D. Per the germline V gene, CDR1 is MDHEN and CDR2 is SYDVKM. CDR3 length equals 12 residues. Trimming pared 6 bases from V and 8 bases from J, leaving 13 bases between.